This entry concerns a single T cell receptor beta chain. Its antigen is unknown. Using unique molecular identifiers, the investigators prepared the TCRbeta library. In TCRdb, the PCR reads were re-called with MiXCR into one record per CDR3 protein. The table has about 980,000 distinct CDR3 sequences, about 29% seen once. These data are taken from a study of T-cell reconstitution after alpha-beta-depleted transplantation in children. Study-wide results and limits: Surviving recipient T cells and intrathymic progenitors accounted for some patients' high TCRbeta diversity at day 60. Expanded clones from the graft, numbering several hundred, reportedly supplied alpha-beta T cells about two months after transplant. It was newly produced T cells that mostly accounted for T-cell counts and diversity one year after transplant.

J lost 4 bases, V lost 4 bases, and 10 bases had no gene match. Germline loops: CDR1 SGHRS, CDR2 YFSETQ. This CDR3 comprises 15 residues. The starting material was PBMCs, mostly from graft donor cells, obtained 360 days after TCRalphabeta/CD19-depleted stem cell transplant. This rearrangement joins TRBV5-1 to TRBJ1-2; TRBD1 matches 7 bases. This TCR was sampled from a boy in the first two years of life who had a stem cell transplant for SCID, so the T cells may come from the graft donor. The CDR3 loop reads CASSRGHGDSYGYTF. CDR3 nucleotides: TGCGCCAGCAGCAGGGGGCACGGGGACAGCTATGGCTACACCTTC.